A selection of T cell receptor beta chains follows, all from one sample in a study of T cells in localized non-small cell lung cancer. TCRdb's copy holds only in-frame clones and misses some; the assay was immunoSEQ multiplex PCR. The table lists 26,000 or so clones, approximately 86% of them singletons. The sequencing here drew on peripheral blood, taken before any cancer treatment. The receptors come from a female donor of 60 years or more with stage I lung adenocarcinoma. Both conserved end residues are part of each CDR3. The D gene is left open where the match is weak. Part of the rows lack a size; the others show once, few, many or a class for expanded clones.

d_call clone_size j_call v_call cdr3_aa cdr3_nt
TRBD2 . TRBJ2-5 TRBV7-3 CASSLRGPGGTQYF TGTGCCAGCAGCTTAAGGGGCCCGGGAGGGACCCAGTACTTC
. . TRBJ2-5 TRBV27 CASSFSGPETQYF TGTGCCAGCAGTTTCTCGGGTCCGGAGACCCAGTACTTC
TRBD2 few TRBJ2-1 TRBV7-2 CASSPTSGDGRNEQFF TGTGCCAGCAGCCCAACTAGCGGGGATGGCAGGAATGAGCAGTTCTTC
. . TRBJ1-1 TRBV6-5 CASSYRDTEAFF TGTGCCAGCAGTTATCGGGACACTGAAGCTTTCTTT
TRBD1 . TRBJ2-5 TRBV7-6 CASSYGTGQETQYF TGTGCCAGCAGCTACGGGACAGGCCAAGAGACCCAGTACTTC
. . TRBJ1-6 TRBV6-1 CASRTGNSPLHF TGTGCCAGCAGGACGGGTAATTCACCCCTCCACTTT
. few TRBJ2-5 TRBV2 CASSEERLSTQYF TGTGCCAGCAGTGAAGAGCGGCTTTCGACCCAGTACTTC
. . TRBJ2-7 TRBV19 CASSIGAGAWGEQYF TGTGCCAGTAGTATCGGGGCGGGGGCTTGGGGCGAGCAGTACTTC
TRBD1 . TRBJ2-2 TRBV15 CATSRKRQGGVYGELFF TGTGCCACCAGCAGGAAAAGACAGGGGGGAGTTTACGGGGAGCTGTTTTTT
. . TRBJ1-4 TRBV19 CASSIIGNYEKLFF TGTGCCAGTAGTATTATAGGGAACTATGAAAAACTGTTTTTT
. . TRBJ1-3 TRBV7-2 CASSPTGNTIYF TGTGCCAGCAGCCCCACAGGAAACACCATATATTTT
TRBD1 . TRBJ2-7 TRBV6-6 CASSYNRGNYEQYF TGTGCCAGCAGTTACAACAGGGGGAACTACGAGCAGTACTTC
. once TRBJ2-1 TRBV5-4 CASSPSKGGNNEQFF TGTGCCAGCAGCCCCTCGAAAGGGGGGAACAATGAGCAGTTCTTC
. . TRBJ1-3 TRBV2 CASSLSEASSGNTIYF TGTGCCAGCAGCTTGAGCGAGGCTAGCTCTGGAAACACCATATATTTT
. . TRBJ2-7 TRBV7-6 CASSLVRGEFYEQYF TGTGCCAGCAGCTTAGTAAGGGGCGAATTCTACGAGCAGTACTTC
TRBD1 . TRBJ2-1 TRBV5-1 CASSGRTGEGEQFF TGCGCCAGCAGCGGGAGGACAGGGGAGGGTGAGCAGTTCTTC
TRBD1 . TRBJ2-7 TRBV6-1 CASSYRGSSYEQYF TGTGCCAGCAGCTACAGGGGTAGCTCCTACGAGCAGTACTTC
. . TRBJ1-6 TRBV5-1 CASSLGGHSSYNSPLHF TGCGCCAGCAGCTTGGGAGGGCACAGCTCCTATAATTCACCCCTCCACTTT
. . TRBJ1-4 TRBV7-8 CASRDKSSEKLFF TGTGCCAGCAGGGACAAAAGTTCCGAAAAACTGTTTTTT
TRBD1 . TRBJ2-7 TRBV7-9 CASSPRGRHEQYF TGTGCCAGCAGCCCGAGGGGGCGACACGAGCAGTACTTC
. . TRBJ2-2 TRBV30 CAWSGRAGGELFF TGTGCCTGGAGTGGGAGGGCAGGCGGGGAGCTGTTTTTT
. . TRBJ2-4 TRBV28 CASSEGHAKNIQYF TGTGCCAGCAGTGAGGGTCACGCCAAAAACATTCAGTACTTC
. . TRBJ2-7 TRBV7-2 CASSLRSGDTYEQYF TGTGCCAGCAGCTTAAGGTCGGGAGACACCTACGAGCAGTACTTC
. . TRBJ2-1 TRBV7-9 CASSSGAVGNEQFF TGTGCCAGCAGCTCTGGAGCCGTGGGCAATGAGCAGTTCTTC
TRBD1 . TRBJ1-6 TRBV25-1 CASTSTGQGRSPLHF TGTGCCAGCACTTCAACCGGACAGGGACGCTCACCCCTCCACTTT
. . TRBJ1-2 TRBV7-9 CASSLGGVGDYGYTF TGTGCCAGCAGCCTAGGGGGGGTAGGGGACTATGGCTACACCTTC
. . TRBJ1-4 TRBV5-1 CASSLLGRGAREKLFF TGCGCCAGCAGCTTGCTCGGCCGGGGGGCGAGGGAAAAACTGTTTTTT
. . TRBJ1-2 TRBV15 CATSRSRGNYGYTF TGTGCCACCAGCAGATCCCGGGGTAACTATGGCTACACCTTC
. . TRBJ2-1 TRBV6-4 CASSDSGLALQFF TGTGCCAGCAGTGACTCAGGGCTAGCGTTGCAGTTCTTC
TRBD1 . TRBJ1-1 TRBV14 CASSPLTGSNTEAFF TGTGCCAGCAGCCCGCTGACAGGGTCCAACACTGAAGCTTTCTTT
. . TRBJ2-7 TRBV5-4 CASSLGGTNYEQYF TGTGCCAGCAGCTTGGGGGGGACGAACTACGAGCAGTACTTC
TRBD2 . TRBJ2-1 TRBV6-6 CASRTAASGGSNEQFF TGTGCCAGCAGAACCGCGGCTAGCGGGGGGTCCAATGAGCAGTTCTTC
. . TRBJ2-7 TRBV2 CASSEAPYEQYF TGTGCCAGCAGTGAAGCTCCCTACGAGCAGTACTTC
. . TRBJ1-5 TRBV7-2 CASSWKSGVGQPQHF TGTGCCAGCAGCTGGAAGTCAGGGGTTGGGCAGCCCCAGCATTTT
. . TRBJ1-2 TRBV6-5 CASKSTDLHGYTF TGTGCCAGCAAATCGACAGATTTGCATGGCTACACCTTC
. . TRBJ2-7 TRBV5-5 CASSQGLDNYEQYF TGCGCCAGCAGCCAGGGACTGGACAATTACGAGCAGTACTTC
. few TRBJ1-2 TRBV19 CASTTGNYGYTF TGTGCCTCAACAACAGGGAACTATGGCTACACCTTC
. . TRBJ2-5 TRBV29-1 CSVAHFPRETQYF TGCAGCGTTGCCCACTTCCCCCGGGAGACCCAGTACTTC
TRBD1 . TRBJ1-5 TRBV2 CASSRDRAYNQPQHF TGTGCCAGCAGTCGCGACAGGGCGTACAATCAGCCCCAGCATTTT
TRBD1 . TRBJ2-5 TRBV11-2 CASRFGRGPETQYF TGTGCCAGCAGGTTCGGAAGGGGGCCAGAGACCCAGTACTTC
. . TRBJ1-2 TRBV7-9 CAAYEGHDYGYTF TGTGCCGCCTATGAGGGTCATGACTATGGCTACACCTTC
. . TRBJ2-6 TRBV5-4 CASSATGSGANVLTF TGTGCCAGCAGCGCCACAGGCTCTGGGGCCAACGTCCTGACTTTC
. . TRBJ2-2 TRBV29-1 CSVEWQGQVGELFF TGCAGCGTTGAGTGGCAGGGCCAGGTCGGGGAGCTGTTTTTT
. . TRBJ2-1 TRBV5-8 CASSLERGLISYNEQFF TGTGCCAGCAGCTTAGAGAGGGGCCTAATCTCCTACAATGAGCAGTTCTTC
. once TRBJ1-1 TRBV7-9 CASSSGQGGGWLRDTEAFF TGTGCCAGCAGCTCCGGACAAGGGGGGGGCTGGCTTCGAGACACTGAAGCTTTCTTT
. . TRBJ2-7 TRBV6-1 CASSETQGGSREQYF TGTGCCAGCAGTGAGACACAGGGGGGGTCTAGGGAGCAGTACTTC
TRBD2 . TRBJ2-1 TRBV6-5 CASSRSGRAGNEQFF TGTGCCAGCAGCCGTAGCGGGAGGGCCGGAAATGAGCAGTTCTTC
. . TRBJ1-1 TRBV19 CASSSPRRSNTEAFF TGTGCCAGTAGTTCCCCCCGAAGATCGAACACTGAAGCTTTCTTT
. . TRBJ1-3 TRBV5-6 CASSYPSSLSGNTIYF TGTGCCAGCAGTTATCCCTCTTCGCTCTCTGGAAACACCATATATTTT
TRBD2 . TRBJ2-1 TRBV7-3 CASSFLSGGKPFF TGTGCCAGCAGCTTCCTTAGCGGGGGTAAACCGTTCTTC
TRBD2 . TRBJ2-3 TRBV30 CAWKLAGGNTQYF TGTGCCTGGAAACTAGCGGGAGGGAATACGCAGTATTTT
TRBD1 once TRBJ1-5 TRBV6-1 CASSERAGGGNQPQHF TGTGCCAGCAGTGAAAGGGCAGGGGGAGGCAATCAGCCCCAGCATTTT
TRBD1 . TRBJ1-1 TRBV4-1 CASSHRGLDRTVGSIWDTEAFF TGCGCCAGCAGCCATAGGGGGCTGGATCGGACCGTAGGGTCGATTTGGGACACTGAAGCTTTCTTT
TRBD1 . TRBJ2-7 TRBV6-6 CASSTTGTGNYEQYF TGTGCCAGCAGCACAACCGGGACAGGTAATTACGAGCAGTACTTC
. . TRBJ1-6 TRBV5-1 CASSLENSPLHF TGCGCCAGCAGCTTGGAAAATTCACCCCTCCACTTT
. . TRBJ2-2 TRBV30 CAWSVKGSFLNTGELFF TGTGCCTGGAGTGTAAAAGGCTCTTTCCTGAACACCGGGGAGCTGTTTTTT
. . TRBJ1-5 TRBV19 CASSFSSNSNQPQHF TGTGCCAGTAGTTTTTCATCTAATAGCAATCAGCCCCAGCATTTT